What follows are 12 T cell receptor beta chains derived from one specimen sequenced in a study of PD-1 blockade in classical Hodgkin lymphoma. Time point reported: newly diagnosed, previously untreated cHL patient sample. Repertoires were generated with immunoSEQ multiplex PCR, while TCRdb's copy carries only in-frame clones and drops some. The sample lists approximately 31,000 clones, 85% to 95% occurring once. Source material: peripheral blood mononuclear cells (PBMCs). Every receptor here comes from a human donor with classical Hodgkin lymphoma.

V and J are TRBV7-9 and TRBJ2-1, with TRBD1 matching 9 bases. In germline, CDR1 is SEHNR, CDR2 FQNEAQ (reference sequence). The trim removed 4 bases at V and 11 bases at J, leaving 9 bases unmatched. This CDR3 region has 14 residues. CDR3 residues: CASSSGQTGGQQFF. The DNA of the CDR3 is TGTGCCAGCAGCTCCGGCCAGACAGGGGGTCAGCAGTTCTTC.

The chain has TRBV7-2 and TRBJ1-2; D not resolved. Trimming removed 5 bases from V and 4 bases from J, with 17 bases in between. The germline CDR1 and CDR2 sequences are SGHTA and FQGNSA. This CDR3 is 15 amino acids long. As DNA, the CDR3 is TGTGCCAGCAGCCCGACAACTACGACGTCCTATGGCTACACCTTC. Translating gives CASSPTTTTSYGYTF.

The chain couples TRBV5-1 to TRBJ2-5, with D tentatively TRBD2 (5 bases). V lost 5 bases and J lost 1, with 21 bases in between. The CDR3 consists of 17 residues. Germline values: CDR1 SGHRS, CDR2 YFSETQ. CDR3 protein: CASRDGGRIYTQETQYF. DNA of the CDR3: TGCGCCAGCAGAGATGGAGGCAGGATCTATACCCAAGAGACCCAGTACTTC.

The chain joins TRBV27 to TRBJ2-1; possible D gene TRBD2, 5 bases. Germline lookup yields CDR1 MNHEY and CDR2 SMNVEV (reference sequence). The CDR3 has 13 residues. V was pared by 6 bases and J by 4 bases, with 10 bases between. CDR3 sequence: CASSGLEYNEQFF. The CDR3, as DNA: TGTGCCAGCAGCGGACTGGAGTACAATGAGCAGTTCTTC.

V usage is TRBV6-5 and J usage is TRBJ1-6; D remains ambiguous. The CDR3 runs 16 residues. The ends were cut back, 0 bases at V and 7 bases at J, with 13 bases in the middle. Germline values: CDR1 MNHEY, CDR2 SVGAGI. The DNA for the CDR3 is TGTGCCAGCAGTTACTCGAGAGGGCCTCCGAATTCACCCCTCCACTTT. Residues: CASSYSRGPPNSPLHF.

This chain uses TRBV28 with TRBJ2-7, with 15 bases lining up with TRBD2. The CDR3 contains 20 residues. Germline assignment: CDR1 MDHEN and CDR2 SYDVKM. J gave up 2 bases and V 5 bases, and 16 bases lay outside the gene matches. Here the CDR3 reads CASSHNRPGLAGGAAYEQYF. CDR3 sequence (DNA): TGTGCCAGCAGTCACAACCGCCCGGGACTAGCGGGAGGAGCGGCCTACGAGCAGTACTTC.

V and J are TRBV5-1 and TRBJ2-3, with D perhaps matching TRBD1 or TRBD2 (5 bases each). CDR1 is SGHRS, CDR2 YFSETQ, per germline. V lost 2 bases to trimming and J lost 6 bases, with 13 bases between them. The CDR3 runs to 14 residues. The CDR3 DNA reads TGCGCCAGCAGCTTACGGGGACCAACGGATACGCAGTATTTT. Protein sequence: CASSLRGPTDTQYF.

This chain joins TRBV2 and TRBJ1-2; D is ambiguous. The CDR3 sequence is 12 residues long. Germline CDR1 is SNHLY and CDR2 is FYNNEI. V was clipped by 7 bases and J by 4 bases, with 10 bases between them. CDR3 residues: CASNRGVYGYTF. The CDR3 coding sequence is TGTGCCAGCAATCGGGGAGTCTATGGCTACACCTTC.

For the CDR3, the DNA is TGCGCCAGCAGCTTGGGGGGTTTAGAGACCCAGTACTTC. Its translation: CASSLGGLETQYF. The rearrangement links TRBV5-1 to TRBJ2-5; no firm D call. In germline, CDR1 is SGHRS, CDR2 YFSETQ. This CDR3 has 13 amino acids. The germline V and J ends were trimmed by 0 bases and 4 bases, with 7 bases remaining between them. The variable domain in full, completed from reference TRBV5-1 and TRBJ2-5, reads KAGVTQTPRYLIKTRGQQVTLSCSPISGHRSVSWYQQTPGQGLQFLFEYFSETQRNKGNFPGRFSGRQFSNSRSEMNVSTLELGDSALYLCASSLGGLETQYFGPGTRLLVL.

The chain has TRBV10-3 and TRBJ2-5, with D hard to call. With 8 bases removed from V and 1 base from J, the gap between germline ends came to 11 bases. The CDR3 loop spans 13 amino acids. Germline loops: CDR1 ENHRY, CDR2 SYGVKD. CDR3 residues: CAIQSLPQETQYF. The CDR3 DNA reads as TGTGCCATCCAGAGTCTCCCCCAAGAGACCCAGTACTTC.

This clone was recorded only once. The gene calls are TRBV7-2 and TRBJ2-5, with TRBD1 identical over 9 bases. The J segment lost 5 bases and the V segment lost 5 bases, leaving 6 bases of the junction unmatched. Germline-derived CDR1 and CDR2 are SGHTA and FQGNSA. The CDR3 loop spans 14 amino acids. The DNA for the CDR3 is TGTGCCAGCAGCGCCGGGACAGGGTTGGAGACCCAGTACTTC. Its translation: CASSAGTGLETQYF.

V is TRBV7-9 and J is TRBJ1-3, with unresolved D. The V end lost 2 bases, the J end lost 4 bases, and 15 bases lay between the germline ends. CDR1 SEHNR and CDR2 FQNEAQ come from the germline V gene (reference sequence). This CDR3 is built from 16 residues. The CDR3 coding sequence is TGTGCCAGCAGCTTATTCGACCTCATCACAGGAAACACCATATATTTT. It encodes CASSLFDLITGNTIYF.